This T cell receptor beta chain originates from a study of T-cell memory formation after mild COVID-19. Only a few counts were recorded for this clonotype. The J segment lost 6 bases and the V segment lost 2 bases, leaving 5 bases of the junction unmatched. The CDR3 covers 13 residues. Germline V gives CDR1 SGHKS, CDR2 YYEKEE (reference sequence). TCRdb re-called the 5' RACE reads with MiXCR, one entry per CDR3 protein. Here the sample spans some 150,000 distinct CDR3 sequences, 15% to 20% being singletons. This chain joins TRBV5-5 and TRBJ2-7; 7 bases match TRBD1. The clonotype was recovered from an adult woman who had mild COVID-19 (a few samples of this study predate the infection). Cell type and time point are not known. The sequenced sample consisted of PBMCs or a T cell subset sorted from them (not recorded which). The DNA for the CDR3 is TGTGCCAGCAGCTTTACAGGGGCTGGCGAGCAGTACTTC. Translated: CASSFTGAGEQYF.